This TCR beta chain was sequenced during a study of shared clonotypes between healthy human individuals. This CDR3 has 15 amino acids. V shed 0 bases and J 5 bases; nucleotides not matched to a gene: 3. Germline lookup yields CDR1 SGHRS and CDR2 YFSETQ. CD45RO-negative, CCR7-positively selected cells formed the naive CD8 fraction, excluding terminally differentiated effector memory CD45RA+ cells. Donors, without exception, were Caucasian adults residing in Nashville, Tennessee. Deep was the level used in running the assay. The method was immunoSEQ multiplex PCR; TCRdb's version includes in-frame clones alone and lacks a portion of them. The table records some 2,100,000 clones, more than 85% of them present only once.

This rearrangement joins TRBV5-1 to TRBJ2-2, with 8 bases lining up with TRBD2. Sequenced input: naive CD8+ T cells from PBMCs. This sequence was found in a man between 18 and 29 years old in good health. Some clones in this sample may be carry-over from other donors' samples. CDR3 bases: TGCGCCAGCAGCTTGGCCAGCGGGAGAACCGGGGAGCTGTTTTTT. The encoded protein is CASSLASGRTGELFF. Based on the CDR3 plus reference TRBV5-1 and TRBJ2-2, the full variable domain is KAGVTQTPRYLIKTRGQQVTLSCSPISGHRSVSWYQQTPGQGLQFLFEYFSETQRNKGNFPGRFSGRQFSNSRSEMNVSTLELGDSALYLCASSLASGRTGELFFGEGSRLTVL.